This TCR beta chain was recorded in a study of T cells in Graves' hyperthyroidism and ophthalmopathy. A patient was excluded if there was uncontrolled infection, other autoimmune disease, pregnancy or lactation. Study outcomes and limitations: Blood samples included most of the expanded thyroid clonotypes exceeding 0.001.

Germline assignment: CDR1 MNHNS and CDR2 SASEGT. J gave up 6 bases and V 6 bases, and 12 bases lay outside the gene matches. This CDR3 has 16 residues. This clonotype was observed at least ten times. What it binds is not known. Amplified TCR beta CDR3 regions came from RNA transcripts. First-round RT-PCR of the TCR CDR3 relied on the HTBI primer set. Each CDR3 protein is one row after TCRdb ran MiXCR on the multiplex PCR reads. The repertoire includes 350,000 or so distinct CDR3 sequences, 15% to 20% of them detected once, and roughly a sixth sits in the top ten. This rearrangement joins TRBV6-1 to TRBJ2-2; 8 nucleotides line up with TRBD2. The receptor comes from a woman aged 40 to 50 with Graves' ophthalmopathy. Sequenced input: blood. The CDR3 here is CASSPGLAVLSGELFF. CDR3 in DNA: TGTGCCAGCAGCCCAGGACTAGCTGTTTTGTCCGGGGAGCTGTTTTTT.